The subject of this entry is one T cell receptor (beta chain). Only in-frame clones appear in the TCRdb table, and some are missing; sequencing was by immunoSEQ multiplex PCR. This sample has about 70,000 clones; around 90% occur once, and the top ten carry 1.3% to 1.5%. These data come from a study of T cell changes during pregnancy in multiple sclerosis. CDR1 and CDR2 from the germline V gene are MDHEN and SYDVKM. CDR3 length equals 15 residues. J gave up 6 bases and V 4 bases, and 10 bases lay outside the gene matches. This clonotype was sampled from a female donor in good health, enrolled as a control in a pregnancy study. The sample here was peripheral blood, taken in the third trimester of pregnancy. V gene TRBV28 combines with J gene TRBJ1-1; 8 nucleotides match TRBD1. CDR3 nucleotide sequence: TGTGCCAGCAGTTCCCCCACAGGGGGGAAAGCTGAAGCTTTCTTT. Residues: CASSSPTGGKAEAFF.